Each of the 7 T cell receptor beta chains below was sequenced from the same sample in a study of siplizumab effects on memory and regulatory T cells. Method: immunoSEQ multiplex PCR; TCRdb's copy keeps in-frame clones and lacks some. The sample includes 100,000 or so clones, over 85% of them seen just once. Sequenced: non-Treg CD4+ T cells sorted from blood. The receptor set was obtained from a human donor in good health.

CDR3 sequence (DNA): TGTGCCAGCAGAGCCTTTGGGGCTCGGACTGAAGCTTTCTTT. Translating gives CASRAFGARTEAFF. The chain combines TRBV25-1 with TRBJ1-1; a possible D gene is TRBD1 (5 bases). This CDR3 is built from 14 residues. Germline loops: CDR1 MGHDK, CDR2 SYGVNS. Trimming removed 6 bases from V and 5 bases from J, with 16 bases in between.

CDR3 loop: CASSGTGAYYGYTF. In nucleotides, the CDR3 is TGTGCCAGCAGTGGTACAGGGGCCTACTATGGCTACACCTTC. This sequence joins TRBV2 and TRBJ1-2; 7 bases line up with TRBD1. The CDR3 runs 14 residues. Trimming removed 4 bases from V and 3 bases from J; junction bases left unmatched: 5. The germline V gene has CDR1 SNHLY and CDR2 FYNNEI.

J is TRBJ2-7 and V is TRBV21-1; whether TRBD2, the table's D call, matches the DNA was not checked. TRBV21-1 is deemed a pseudogene. This CDR3 contains 17 residues. The chain's CDR3 is CASSKIMLGDCGYEQYF. The CDR3 DNA sequence: TGTGCCAGCAGCAAAATTATGTTGGGAGATTGTGGGTACGAGCAGTACTTC.

On this clone itself: A read error may account for a junction end that differs from germline. Different DNA sequences within this sample yield the same CDR3. The rearrangement joins TRBV11-2 to TRBJ2-3; possibly TRBD1 or TRBD2 for D (6 bases each). Germline-derived CDR1 and CDR2 are SGHAT and FQNNGV. CDR3 size: 12 residues. CDR3: CASSLGGDTQYF. The CDR3 nucleotides are TGTGCCAGCAGTTTAGGGGGGGATACGCAGTATTTT.

V gene TRBV11-2 combines with J gene TRBJ1-2; D remains unclear. Looked up from germline, CDR1 is SGHAT and CDR2 is FQNNGV. The CDR3 contains 13 residues. Between the trimmed V and J ends, which lost 3 bases and 4 bases, there was a span of 9 bases. Here the CDR3 DNA reads TGTGCCAGCAGCTTGGCGGGTTTCTATGGCTACACCTTC. Protein sequence: CASSLAGFYGYTF.

In its sample, this clone was seen once. This chain uses TRBV7-9 with TRBJ1-5, with TRBD1 as a possible D gene (5 bases). Germline lookup yields CDR1 SEHNR and CDR2 FQNEAQ (reference sequence). Trimming shortened V by 3 bases and J by 1 base, and 10 bases separated the two germline ends. The CDR3 contains 15 residues. The CDR3 is CASSLGDRSNQPQHF. Written as DNA, the CDR3 is TGTGCCAGCAGCTTGGGCGACAGAAGCAATCAGCCCCAGCATTTT.

The V and J genes are TRBV18 and TRBJ2-5; possibly TRBD1 or TRBD2 for D (5 bases each). The CDR3 totals 16 residues. V was shortened by 1 base and J by 1 base, with 13 bases between the two germline ends. CDR1 is KGHSH and CDR2 is LQKENI in the germline V gene. CDR3: CASSPRSPGTQETQYF. CDR3 in DNA: TGTGCCAGCTCACCACGAAGTCCAGGGACCCAAGAGACCCAGTACTTC. Full variable domain (outside the CDR3, taken from reference TRBV18 and TRBJ2-5): NAGVMQNPRHLVRRRGQEARLRCSPMKGHSHVYWYRQLPEEGLKFMVYLQKENIIDESGMPKERFSAEFPKEGPSILRIQQVVRGDSAAYFCASSPRSPGTQETQYFGPGTRLLVL.